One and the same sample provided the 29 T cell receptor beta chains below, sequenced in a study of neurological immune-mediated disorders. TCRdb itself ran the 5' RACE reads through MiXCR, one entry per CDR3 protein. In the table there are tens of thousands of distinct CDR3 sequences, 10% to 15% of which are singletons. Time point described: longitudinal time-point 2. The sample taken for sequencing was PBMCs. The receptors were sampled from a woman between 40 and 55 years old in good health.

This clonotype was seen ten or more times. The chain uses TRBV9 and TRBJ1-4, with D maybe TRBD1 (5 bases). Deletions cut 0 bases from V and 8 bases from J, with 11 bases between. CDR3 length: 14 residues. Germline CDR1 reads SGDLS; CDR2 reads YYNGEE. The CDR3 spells CASSVAGVGEKLFF. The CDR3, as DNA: TGTGCCAGCAGCGTAGCGGGGGTGGGCGAAAAACTGTTTTTT.

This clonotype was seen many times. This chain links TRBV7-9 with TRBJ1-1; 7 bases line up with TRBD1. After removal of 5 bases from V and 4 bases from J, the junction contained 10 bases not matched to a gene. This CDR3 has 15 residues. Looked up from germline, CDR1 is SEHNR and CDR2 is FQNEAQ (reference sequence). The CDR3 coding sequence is TGTGCCAGCAGCGAAGGGACAGTTGGGGGCACTGAAGCTTTCTTT. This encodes CASSEGTVGGTEAFF.

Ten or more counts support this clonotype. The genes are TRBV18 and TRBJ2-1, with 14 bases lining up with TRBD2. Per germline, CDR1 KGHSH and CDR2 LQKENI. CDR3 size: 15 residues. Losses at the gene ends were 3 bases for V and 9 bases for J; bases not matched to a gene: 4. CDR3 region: CASSPGLAGGGEQFF. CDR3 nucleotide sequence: TGTGCCAGCTCACCTGGACTAGCGGGAGGTGGTGAGCAGTTCTTC. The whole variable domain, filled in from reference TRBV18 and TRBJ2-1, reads NAGVMQNPRHLVRRRGQEARLRCSPMKGHSHVYWYRQLPEEGLKFMVYLQKENIIDESGMPKERFSAEFPKEGPSILRIQQVVRGDSAAYFCASSPGLAGGGEQFFGPGTRLTVL.

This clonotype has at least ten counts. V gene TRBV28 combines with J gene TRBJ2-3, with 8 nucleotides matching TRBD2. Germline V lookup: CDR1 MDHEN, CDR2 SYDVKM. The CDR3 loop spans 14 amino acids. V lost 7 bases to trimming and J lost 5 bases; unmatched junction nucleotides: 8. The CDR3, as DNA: TGTGCCAGCATCCTTAGCGGGGAGGGAGATACGCAGTATTTT. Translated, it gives CASILSGEGDTQYF.

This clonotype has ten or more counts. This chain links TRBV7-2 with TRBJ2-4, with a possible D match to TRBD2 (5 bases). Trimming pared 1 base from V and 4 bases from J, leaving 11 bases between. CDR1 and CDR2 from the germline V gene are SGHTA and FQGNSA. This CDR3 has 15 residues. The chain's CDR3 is CASSLGLAAKNIQYF. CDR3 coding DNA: TGTGCCAGCAGCTTAGGCCTAGCAGCGAAAAACATTCAGTACTTC.

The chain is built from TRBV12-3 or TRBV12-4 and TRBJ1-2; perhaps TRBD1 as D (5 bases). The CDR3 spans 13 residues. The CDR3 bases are TGTGTCAACAGTTCGGGGCCGTCCTATGGCTACACCTTC. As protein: CVNSSGPSYGYTF.

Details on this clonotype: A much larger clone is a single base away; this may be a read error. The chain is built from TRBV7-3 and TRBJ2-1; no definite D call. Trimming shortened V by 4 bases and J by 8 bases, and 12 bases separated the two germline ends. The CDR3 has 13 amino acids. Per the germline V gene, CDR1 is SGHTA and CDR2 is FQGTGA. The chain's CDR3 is CASSSTPVDEQFF. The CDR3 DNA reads TGTGCCAGCAGCTCAACCCCGGTGGATGAGCAGTTCTTC.

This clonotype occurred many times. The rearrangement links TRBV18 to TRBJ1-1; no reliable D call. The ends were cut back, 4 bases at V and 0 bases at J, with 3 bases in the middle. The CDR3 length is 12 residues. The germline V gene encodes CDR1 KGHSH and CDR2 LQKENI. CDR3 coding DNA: TGTGCCAGCTCACGGGTGAACACTGAAGCTTTCTTT. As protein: CASSRVNTEAFF.

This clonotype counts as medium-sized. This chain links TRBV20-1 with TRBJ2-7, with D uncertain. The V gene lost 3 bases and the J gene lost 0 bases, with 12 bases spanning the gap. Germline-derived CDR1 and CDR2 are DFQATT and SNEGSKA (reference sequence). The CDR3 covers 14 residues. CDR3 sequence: CSASRDASSYEQYF. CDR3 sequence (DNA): TGCAGTGCTAGCCGTGACGCGAGCTCCTACGAGCAGTACTTC.

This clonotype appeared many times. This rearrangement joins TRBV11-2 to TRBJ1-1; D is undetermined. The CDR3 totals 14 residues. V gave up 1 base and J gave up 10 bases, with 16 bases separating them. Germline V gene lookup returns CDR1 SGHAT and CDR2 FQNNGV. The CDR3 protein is CASSLGSSGLGAFF. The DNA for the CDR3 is TGTGCCAGCAGCTTAGGTTCGTCAGGCCTGGGAGCTTTCTTT.

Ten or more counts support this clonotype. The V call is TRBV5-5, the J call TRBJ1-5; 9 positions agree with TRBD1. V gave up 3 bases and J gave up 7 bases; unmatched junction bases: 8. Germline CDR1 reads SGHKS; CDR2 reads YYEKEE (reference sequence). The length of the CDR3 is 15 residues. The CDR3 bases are TGTGCCAGCAGCTACAGGGGGCGCCCTGAACAGCCCCAGCATTTT. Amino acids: CASSYRGRPEQPQHF.

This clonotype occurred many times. CDR3 nucleotides: TGTGCCAGCAGCCAAGGGACAGGATTCTACGAGCAGTACTTC. This codes for CASSQGTGFYEQYF. The V gene is TRBV3-2, the J gene TRBJ2-7; TRBD1 reflects the table's D call only, with no check against the DNA. TRBV3-2 is a known pseudogene. The CDR3 is 14 amino acids.

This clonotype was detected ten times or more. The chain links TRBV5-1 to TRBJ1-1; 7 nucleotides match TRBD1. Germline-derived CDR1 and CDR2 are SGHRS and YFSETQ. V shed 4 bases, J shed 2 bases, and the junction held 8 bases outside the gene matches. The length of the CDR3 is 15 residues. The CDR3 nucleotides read TGCGCCAGCAGCCCGGCGAGGGGGCGAAACACTGAAGCTTTCTTT. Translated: CASSPARGRNTEAFF.

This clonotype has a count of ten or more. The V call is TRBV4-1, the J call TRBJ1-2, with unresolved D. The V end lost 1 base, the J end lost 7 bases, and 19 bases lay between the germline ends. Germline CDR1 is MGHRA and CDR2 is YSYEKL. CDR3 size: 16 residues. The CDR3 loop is CASSQAPVPSGFGYTF. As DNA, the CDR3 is TGCGCCAGCAGCCAAGCTCCGGTCCCCTCGGGCTTTGGCTACACCTTC.

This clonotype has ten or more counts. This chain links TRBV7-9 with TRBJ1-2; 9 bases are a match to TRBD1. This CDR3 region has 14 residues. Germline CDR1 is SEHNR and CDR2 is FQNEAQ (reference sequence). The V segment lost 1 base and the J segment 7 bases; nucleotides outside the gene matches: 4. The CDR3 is CASSLEGQGSGYTF. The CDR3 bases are TGTGCCAGCAGCTTAGAGGGACAGGGATCTGGCTACACCTTC.

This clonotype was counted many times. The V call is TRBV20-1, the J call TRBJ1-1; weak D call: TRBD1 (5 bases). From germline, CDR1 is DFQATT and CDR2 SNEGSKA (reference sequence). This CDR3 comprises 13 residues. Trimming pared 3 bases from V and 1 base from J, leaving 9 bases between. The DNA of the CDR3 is TGCAGTGCTAGTGGCAGGGCGAACACTGAAGCTTTCTTT. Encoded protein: CSASGRANTEAFF.

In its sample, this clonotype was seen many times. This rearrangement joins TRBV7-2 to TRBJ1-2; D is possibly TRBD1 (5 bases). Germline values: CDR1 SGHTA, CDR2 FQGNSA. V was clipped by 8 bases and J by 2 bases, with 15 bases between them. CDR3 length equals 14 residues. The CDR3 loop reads CASSPGTANYGYTF. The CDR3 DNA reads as TGTGCCAGCTCCCCCGGGACGGCGAACTATGGCTACACCTTC.

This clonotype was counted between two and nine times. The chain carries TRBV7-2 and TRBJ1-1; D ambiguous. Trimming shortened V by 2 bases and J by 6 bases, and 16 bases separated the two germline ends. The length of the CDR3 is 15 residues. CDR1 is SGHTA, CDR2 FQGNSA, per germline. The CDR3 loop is CASSLLGTRASEAFF. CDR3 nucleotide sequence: TGTGCCAGCAGCTTACTCGGAACCCGGGCCTCTGAAGCTTTCTTT.

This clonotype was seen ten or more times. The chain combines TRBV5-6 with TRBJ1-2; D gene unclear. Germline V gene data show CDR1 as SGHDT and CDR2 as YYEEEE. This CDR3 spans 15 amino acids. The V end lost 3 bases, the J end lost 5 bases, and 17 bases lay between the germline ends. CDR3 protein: CASSSALTGYYGYTF. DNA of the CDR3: TGTGCCAGCAGCTCGGCGCTTACCGGATATTATGGCTACACCTTC. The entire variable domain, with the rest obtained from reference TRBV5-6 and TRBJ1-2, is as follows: DAGVTQSPTHLIKTRGQQVTLRCSPKSGHDTVSWYQQALGQGPQFIFQYYEEEERQRGNFPDRFSGHQFPNYSSELNVNALLLGDSALYLCASSSALTGYYGYTFGSGTRLTVV.

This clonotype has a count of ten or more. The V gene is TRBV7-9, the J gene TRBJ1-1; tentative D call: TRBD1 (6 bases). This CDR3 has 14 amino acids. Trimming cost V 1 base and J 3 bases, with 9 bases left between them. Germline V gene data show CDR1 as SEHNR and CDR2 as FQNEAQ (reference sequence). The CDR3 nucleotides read TGTGCCAGCAGCTTAGACAGGGCGGACACTGAAGCTTTCTTT. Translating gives CASSLDRADTEAFF. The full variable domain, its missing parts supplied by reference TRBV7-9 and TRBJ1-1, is DTGVSQNPRHKITKRGQNVTFRCDPISEHNRLYWYRQTLGQGPEFLTYFQNEAQLEKSRLLSDRFSAERPKGSFSTLEIQRTEQGDSAMYLCASSLDRADTEAFFGQGTRLTVV.

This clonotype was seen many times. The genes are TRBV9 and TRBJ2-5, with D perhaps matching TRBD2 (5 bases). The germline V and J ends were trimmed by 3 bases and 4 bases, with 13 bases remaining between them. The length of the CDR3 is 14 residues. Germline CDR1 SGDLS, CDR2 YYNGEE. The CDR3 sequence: CASSEEDVLETQYF. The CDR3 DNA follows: TGTGCCAGCAGCGAGGAGGACGTGTTAGAGACCCAGTACTTC.

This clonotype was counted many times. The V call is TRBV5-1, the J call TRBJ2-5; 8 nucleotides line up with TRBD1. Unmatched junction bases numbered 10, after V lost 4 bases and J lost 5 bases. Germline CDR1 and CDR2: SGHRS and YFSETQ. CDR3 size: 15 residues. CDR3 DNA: TGCGCCAGCAGCCTTTCAGGGGGCCCTCCGGAGACCCAGTACTTC. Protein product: CASSLSGGPPETQYF.

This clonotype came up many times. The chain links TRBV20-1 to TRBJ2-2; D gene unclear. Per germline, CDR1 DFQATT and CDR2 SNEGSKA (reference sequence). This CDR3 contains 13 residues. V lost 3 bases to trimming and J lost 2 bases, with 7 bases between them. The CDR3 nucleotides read TGCAGTGCTAGCGACGGAAACACCGGGGAGCTGTTTTTT. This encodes CSASDGNTGELFF.

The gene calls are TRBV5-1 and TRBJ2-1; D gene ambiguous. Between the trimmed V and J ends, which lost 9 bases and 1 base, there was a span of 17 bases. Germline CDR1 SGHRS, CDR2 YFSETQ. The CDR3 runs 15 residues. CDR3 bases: TGCGCCACCACGACTGTTGGCGGTTCCTACAATGAGCAGTTCTTC. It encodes CATTTVGGSYNEQFF.

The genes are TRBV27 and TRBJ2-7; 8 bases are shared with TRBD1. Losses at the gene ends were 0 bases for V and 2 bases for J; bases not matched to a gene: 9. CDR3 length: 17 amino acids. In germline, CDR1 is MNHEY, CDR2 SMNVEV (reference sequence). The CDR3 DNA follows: TGTGCCAGCAGTTTATCTATCGGGTACAGGGGGGCCTACGAGCAGTACTTC. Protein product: CASSLSIGYRGAYEQYF.

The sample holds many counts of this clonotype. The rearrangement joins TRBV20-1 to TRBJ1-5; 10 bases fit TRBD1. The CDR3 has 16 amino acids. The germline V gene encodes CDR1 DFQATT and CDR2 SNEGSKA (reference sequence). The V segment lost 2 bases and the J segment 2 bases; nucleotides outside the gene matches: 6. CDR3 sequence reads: CSARRPGTGGNQPQHF. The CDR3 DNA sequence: TGCAGTGCTAGACGTCCCGGGACAGGGGGCAATCAGCCCCAGCATTTT.

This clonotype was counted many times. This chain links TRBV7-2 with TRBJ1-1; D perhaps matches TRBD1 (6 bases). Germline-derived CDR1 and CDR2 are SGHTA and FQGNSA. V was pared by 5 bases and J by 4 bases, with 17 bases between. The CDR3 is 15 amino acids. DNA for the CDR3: TGTGCCAGCAGCCCACAGGGAATACGGGGCACTGAAGCTTTCTTT. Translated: CASSPQGIRGTEAFF.

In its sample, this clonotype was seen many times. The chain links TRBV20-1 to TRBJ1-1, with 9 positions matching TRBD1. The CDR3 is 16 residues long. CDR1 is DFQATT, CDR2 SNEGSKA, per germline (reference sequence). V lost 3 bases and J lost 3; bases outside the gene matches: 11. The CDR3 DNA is TGCAGTGCTAGGCCCCAGGACAGGGGTTCGGACACTGAAGCTTTCTTT. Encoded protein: CSARPQDRGSDTEAFF.

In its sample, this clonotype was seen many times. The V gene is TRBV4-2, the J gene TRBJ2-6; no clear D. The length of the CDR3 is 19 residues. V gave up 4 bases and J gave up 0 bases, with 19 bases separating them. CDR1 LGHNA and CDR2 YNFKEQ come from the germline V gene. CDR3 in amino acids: CASSPAGDTGSSGANVLTF. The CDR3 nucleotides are TGTGCCAGCAGCCCTGCCGGAGACACTGGTAGCTCTGGGGCCAACGTCCTGACTTTC.